Here is one TCR beta chain with its context. What this receptor recognizes is not known. Base quality data are lacking; no much larger clone is found one base away. These data come from a study of blood T cell repertoires in COVID-19 (dated by TCRdb to 2020 to 2021). The study in broad terms: Samples covering the acute and convalescent phases of COVID-19 were provided by collaborators in the United States, Italy and Spain. The material from the prospective study consisted of cDNA or gDNA derived from T cells, B-cell-depleted T cells, or PBMCs. A de-identified subject ID, COVID-19 status, age in years and sex were almost always included in the sample metadata. Where available, HLA class I and class II types were obtained from metadata supplied by the sample provider rather than from assay-based typing. The samples were drawn from two sources: the first 160 participants of the ongoing ImmuneRACE study, and over 1,000 subjects contributed by 6 global collaborators. A freely available public database, intended as a resource for researchers studying the immune response to SARS-CoV-2, is where the repertoires were released. The dataset comprised deeply sampled blood TCRbeta repertoires from subjects exposed to, actively infected with, or recovered from COVID-19. The paper's findings and limits, for the study overall: How much clinical and demographic metadata was included differed by source and by participant, and the metadata was provided uncurated.

TCRbeta CDR3 regions were amplified from genomic DNA using the immunoSEQ Assay, a bias-controlled multiplex PCR. In the paper's pipeline: The number of nucleated cells in each sample was estimated by amplification of reference gene primers within the assay. To quantify the absolute abundance of each unique TCRbeta CDR3 rearrangement, sequence reads were collapsed and filtered. For each sample, productive Simpson clonality was calculated by taking the square root of Simpson's diversity index across productive rearrangements. TCRdb re-hosts the immuneACCESS table, in-frame sequences only. Its copies lack some clones; in the studies checked, an unresolved V gene accounts for under half of them, and the cause for the rest is not known. V and J calls plus clone size are reproduced from that table; the DNA served to infer D and trimming. The sample has under 400,000 clones on record, just over 85% of them singletons. The leading ten clones occupy around 4.2% of the sample.

Its CDR3 holds 15 amino acids, cysteine through phenylalanine. Only the CDR3 region is kept as DNA, spanning 45 bases read in frame from base 1. Between the V and J ends, shortened by 0 bases and 4 bases respectively, the junction contains 10 bases. From a lookup of the germline V gene (reference sequence), CDR1 and CDR2 are MNHNY and SVGAGI. Participants in the prospective study were enrolled through a virtual design, were aged roughly 18 to 100 years, and lived in approximately 25 United States geographic areas. In the prospective study, cohorts were assigned on the basis of participant-reported clinical history obtained from a screening survey and a study questionnaire. In the prospective study, whole blood, serum and a nasopharyngeal or oropharyngeal swab were collected from each participant by mobile phlebotomists. Additional blood draws and questionnaires over an approximately 2-month period could optionally be provided by prospective study participants. Before DNA extraction, prospective study blood samples were shipped either frozen or at room temperature.

The receptor chain draws on TRBV6-6 and TRBJ1-3, with a tentative D gene TRBD1 over 6 matching bases. The sequence came from a woman aged 40 to 50 with acute COVID-19. Sequences were obtained from PBMCs or T cells enriched from blood (not recorded which). This receptor carries the CDR3 CASSYSRTVGNTIYF. DNA sequence: TGTGCCAGCAGTTACTCTCGGACAGTAGGAAACACCATATATTTT.